A selection of T cell receptor beta chains follows, all from one sample in a study of T cell responses to AZD1222 COVID-19 vaccine. Assay used: immunoSEQ multiplex PCR; TCRdb lists only in-frame clones, some missing. The table has more than 120,000 clones, approximately 94% seen once; the top ten hold around 4.7%. Sequencing was performed on peripheral blood, taken on day 0 of AZD1222 vaccination. Receptors were obtained from an adult in good health. Each CDR3 is given with its conserved first and last residue. A D gene is named only where the DNA matches it firmly. Size tells how often a clone was seen (once, few, many) or the class of an expanded clone, and some rows leave it out.

D gene	clone size	J gene	V gene	CDR3 protein	CDR3 DNA
TRBD1	.	TRBJ1-2	TRBV4-3	CASSQAWTGDIEYGYTF	TGCGCCAGCAGCCAGGCCTGGACAGGGGACATTGAATATGGCTACACCTTC
TRBD2	.	TRBJ2-7	TRBV5-1	CASSLSPSGASYEQYF	TGCGCCAGCAGCTTGTCCCCTAGCGGGGCCTCCTACGAGCAGTACTTC
TRBD1	.	TRBJ2-7	TRBV5-1	CASSSQTGAYEQYF	TGCGCCAGCAGCTCCCAAACAGGGGCCTACGAGCAGTACTTC
.	.	TRBJ1-4	TRBV3-1/TRBV3-2	CASSFRIGKLFF	TGTGCCAGCAGCTTCCGGATAGGAAAACTGTTTTTT
.	once	TRBJ1-2	TRBV6-2/TRBV6-3	CASSYSGGRANYGYTF	TGTGCCAGCAGTTACTCGGGGGGCAGAGCTAACTATGGCTACACCTTC
.	.	TRBJ2-2	TRBV5-6	CASSLRLGARADTGELFF	TGTGCCAGCAGCTTGCGTCTGGGGGCCCGGGCGGACACCGGGGAGCTGTTTTTT
TRBD1	.	TRBJ2-1	TRBV11-2	CASSQRVPGQGNEQFF	TGTGCCAGCAGCCAGCGAGTGCCGGGACAGGGGAATGAGCAGTTCTTC
.	few	TRBJ1-1	TRBV3-1/TRBV3-2	CASSQDGRMGTEAFF	TGTGCCAGCAGCCAAGACGGGAGGATGGGCACTGAAGCTTTCTTT
TRBD2	.	TRBJ2-5	TRBV4-2	CASSRNSGQETQYF	TGTGCCAGCAGCCGAAATAGCGGGCAAGAGACCCAGTACTTC
TRBD1	.	TRBJ2-2	TRBV6-5	CASRSRDRGSGELFF	TGTGCCAGCAGATCCCGGGACAGGGGGTCCGGGGAGCTGTTTTTT
.	.	TRBJ1-2	TRBV4-3	CASSQDLGTFSYGYTF	TGCGCCAGCAGCCAAGATCTCGGAACCTTTAGCTATGGCTACACCTTC
TRBD2	.	TRBJ2-7	TRBV5-1	CASSPGTSNEQYF	TGCGCCAGCAGCCCAGGGACTAGCAACGAGCAGTACTTC
TRBD1	.	TRBJ1-5	TRBV19	CASREGTGGWPQHF	TGTGCCAGTAGAGAAGGGACAGGGGGCTGGCCCCAGCATTTT
.	.	TRBJ1-1	TRBV19	CASSIFPNTEAFF	TGTGCCAGTAGTATCTTCCCGAACACTGAAGCTTTCTTT